Listed here are 6 T cell receptor beta chains from one sample, sequenced in a study of blood T cell repertoires in COVID-19 (dated by TCRdb to 2019 to 2021). Preparation of the library involved the immunoSEQ multiplex PCR assay. TCRdb took over this immuneACCESS table, retaining in-frame rearrangements with V and J assigned. Such tables are incomplete; in checked studies, under half of the missing clones stem from an unresolved V gene, and the remainder is unexplained. In all, the sample holds 45,000 to 55,000 clones, and about 82% of those were seen once. The top ten constitute about 12% of the sample. Sequencing used peripheral blood. The receptors shown here come from a man in his sixties or seventies with active COVID-19.

V gene TRBV6-1 combines with J gene TRBJ1-4; 12 positions agree with TRBD1. The CDR3 covers 19 residues. The germline gives CDR1 MNHNS, CDR2 SASEGT. Germline trimming cut 1 base from V and 1 base from J; bases unmatched to any gene: 7. CDR3 residues: CASSEVGDRGRRTNEKLFF. The CDR3 coding sequence is TGTGCCAGCAGTGAAGTTGGGGACAGGGGGCGGAGAACTAATGAAAAACTGTTTTTT.

The chain has TRBV7-2 and TRBJ1-2, with TRBD1 identical over 7 bases. The CDR3 has 15 residues. V was clipped by 5 bases and J by 4 bases; unmatched bases: 10. Germline V lookup: CDR1 SGHTA, CDR2 FQGNSA. CDR3 nucleotides: TGTGCCAGCAGCGACCCGGGACAGCCCATCTATGGCTACACCTTC. This codes for CASSDPGQPIYGYTF.

The chain has TRBV6-5 and TRBJ1-1, with no clear D. Looked up from germline, CDR1 is MNHEY and CDR2 is SVGAGI. CDR3 length: 11 residues. V dropped 8 bases and J dropped 8 bases, with 12 bases sitting between them. The CDR3 protein is CASPYGREAFF. Written as DNA, the CDR3 is TGTGCCAGCCCCTACGGCAGGGAAGCTTTCTTT.

The V and J genes are TRBV7-3 and TRBJ2-5; 7 positions match TRBD2. V gave up 1 base and J gave up 4 bases; unmatched junction bases: 0. This CDR3 comprises 13 residues. Germline V gene data show CDR1 as SGHTA and CDR2 as FQGTGA. In DNA, the CDR3 is TGTGCCAGCAGCTTAAAGCGGGGAGAGACCCAGTACTTC. It yields the protein CASSLKRGETQYF. Filled out from reference TRBV7-3 and TRBJ2-5, the complete variable domain reads GAGVSQTPSNKVTEKGKYVELRCDPISGHTALYWYRQSLGQGPEFLIYFQGTGAADDSGLPNDRFFAVRPEGSVSTLKIQRTERGDSAVYLCASSLKRGETQYFGPGTRLLVL.

This sequence joins TRBV27 and TRBJ2-7, with 12 bases that match TRBD2. The CDR3 totals 14 residues. V shed 5 bases, J shed 3 bases, and the junction held 2 bases outside the gene matches. Germline-derived CDR1 and CDR2 are MNHEY and SMNVEV (reference sequence). As DNA, the CDR3 is TGTGCCAGCAGTCAACTAGCGGGGGGCTACGAGCAGTACTTC. Residues: CASSQLAGGYEQYF.

This rearrangement joins TRBV5-1 to TRBJ2-1; 7 bases fit TRBD1. The CDR3 length is 12 residues. The germline V gene has CDR1 SGHRS and CDR2 YFSETQ. V was clipped by 7 bases and J by 13 bases; unmatched bases: 11. CDR3 in DNA: TGCGCCAGCGGGTTACAGGGGAATCCCCAGTTCTTC. Translating it yields CASGLQGNPQFF.